This TCR beta chain was identified during a study of T cell responses to AZD1222 COVID-19 vaccine. In the study overall: Samples with a second dose at about 4 or about 12 weeks were pooled together.

CDR1 SGDLS and CDR2 YYNGEE come from the germline V gene. Trimming left V 0 bases short and J 5 bases short, with 17 bases between. The CDR3 contains 16 residues. Method: immunoSEQ multiplex PCR; TCRdb's copy keeps in-frame clones and lacks some. Counted here are about 180,000 clones, 90% occurring once; the ten biggest clones make up roughly 1.6%. As for this clone: In the same sample, other DNA sequences code for this CDR3.

This chain connects TRBV9 to TRBJ1-1; a possible D gene is TRBD1 (6 bases). The sample here was peripheral blood, taken on day 0 of AZD1222 vaccination. This clonotype was obtained from an adult in good health. CDR3 DNA sequence: TGTGCCAGCAGCGTAGCCTCGGGGGGCTGGGGGACTGAAGCTTTCTTT. It yields the protein CASSVASGGWGTEAFF.